This T cell receptor (beta chain) was captured by sequencing in a study of OX40 agonist ivuxolimab in advanced cancers. The repertoire was sequenced with immunoSEQ multiplex PCR; TCRdb's copy has only in-frame clones and lacks some. Of some 64,000 clones in the sample, 92% were seen once. The CDR3 runs to 13 residues. In germline, CDR1 is SGHAT, CDR2 FQNNGV. Trimming took 3 bases from V and 4 from J, leaving 9 bases between them. The receptor was isolated from an adult with an advanced solid tumor such as melanoma, head and neck, liver or kidney cancer. The genes are TRBV11-2 and TRBJ1-2; D is uncertain. Sample: CD4+ or CD8+ T cells sorted from blood, taken in a trial of the OX40 agonist ivuxolimab. The CDR3 reads CASSLGAFYGYTF. CDR3 sequence (DNA): TGTGCCAGCAGCTTGGGAGCCTTCTATGGCTACACCTTC. Full variable domain (outside the CDR3, taken from reference TRBV11-2 and TRBJ1-2): EAGVAQSPRYKIIEKRQSVAFWCNPISGHATLYWYQQILGQGPKLLIQFQNNGVVDDSQLPKDRFSAERLKGVDSTLKIQPAKLEDSAVYLCASSLGAFYGYTFGSGTRLTVV.